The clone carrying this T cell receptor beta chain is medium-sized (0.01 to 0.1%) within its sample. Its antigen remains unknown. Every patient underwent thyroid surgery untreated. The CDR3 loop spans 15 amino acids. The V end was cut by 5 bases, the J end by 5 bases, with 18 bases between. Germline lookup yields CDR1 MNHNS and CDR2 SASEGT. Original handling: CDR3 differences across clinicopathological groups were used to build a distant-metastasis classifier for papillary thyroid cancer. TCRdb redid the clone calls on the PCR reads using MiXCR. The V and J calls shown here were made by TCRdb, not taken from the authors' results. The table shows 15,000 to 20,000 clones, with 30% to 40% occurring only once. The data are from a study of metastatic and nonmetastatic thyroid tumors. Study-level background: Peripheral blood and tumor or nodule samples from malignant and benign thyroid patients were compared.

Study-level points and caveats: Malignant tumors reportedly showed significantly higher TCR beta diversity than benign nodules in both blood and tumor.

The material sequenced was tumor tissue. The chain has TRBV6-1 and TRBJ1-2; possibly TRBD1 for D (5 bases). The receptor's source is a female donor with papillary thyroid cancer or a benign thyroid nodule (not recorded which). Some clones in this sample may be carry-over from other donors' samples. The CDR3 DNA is TGTGCCAGCAGTACGGAGTACAGGAACTCATATGGCTACACCTTC. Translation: CASSTEYRNSYGYTF.